The 10 T cell receptor beta chains below come from one sample, sequenced in a study of blood T cell repertoires in COVID-19. The method was immunoSEQ multiplex PCR; TCRdb's version includes in-frame clones alone and lacks a portion of them. The sample consists of tens of thousands of clones, around 88% of them appearing once. Sequences were obtained from peripheral blood. These receptors were collected from a woman of 80 years or more with acute or convalescent COVID-19.

The rearrangement links TRBV30 to TRBJ2-3; the match to TRBD1 covers 8 bases. The CDR3 spans 12 residues. CDR1 and CDR2 from the germline V gene are GTSNPN and SVGIG (reference sequence). V trimming: 1 base; J trimming: 8 bases; junction bases outside the gene matches: 2. CDR3 region: CAWSGGQGTQYF. CDR3 DNA sequence: TGTGCCTGGAGTGGCGGACAGGGTACGCAGTATTTT.

The rearrangement uses TRBV2 and TRBJ2-7; possible D gene TRBD2, 6 bases. With 4 bases removed from V and 3 bases from J, the gap between germline ends came to 13 bases. The CDR3 has 14 amino acids. Germline V CDR1 and CDR2: SNHLY, FYNNEI. DNA for the CDR3: TGTGCCAGCAGTGTCGCGGGGCCCAACTACGAGCAGTACTTC. It specifies CASSVAGPNYEQYF.

On this clone: The sample holds other DNA sequences that translate to the same CDR3. The CDR3 is CASSLEGGNQPQHF. DNA of the CDR3: TGCGCCAGCAGCTTGGAGGGGGGCAATCAGCCCCAGCATTTT. This chain connects TRBV5-1 to TRBJ1-5; perhaps TRBD1 as D (6 bases). Trimming took off 0 bases at V and 2 bases at J, with 6 bases between the two ends. CDR3 length equals 14 residues. Germline CDR1 reads SGHRS; CDR2 reads YFSETQ.

This clone was seen just once. The chain employs TRBV2 and TRBJ2-2, with D maybe TRBD2 (5 bases). CDR1 is SNHLY and CDR2 is FYNNEI in the germline V gene. This CDR3 has 14 amino acids. V lost 6 bases to trimming and J lost 4 bases, with 12 bases between them. The CDR3 sequence: CASSPDWGTGELFF. As DNA, the CDR3 is TGTGCCAGCAGCCCGGACTGGGGCACCGGGGAGCTGTTTTTT.

The chain carries TRBV18 and TRBJ2-2, with a possible D match to TRBD1 (6 bases). This CDR3 region has 15 residues. V lost 0 bases and J 3 bases, leaving 8 bases between the germline ends. Germline V gene lookup returns CDR1 KGHSH and CDR2 LQKENI. The CDR3 is CASSPPGAYTGELFF. The DNA of the CDR3 is TGTGCCAGCTCACCACCGGGGGCTTACACCGGGGAGCTGTTTTTT.

The chain carries TRBV7-2 and TRBJ2-3; TRBD2 is a possible D gene (5 bases). The germline V and J ends were trimmed by 6 bases and 8 bases, with 18 bases remaining between them. The CDR3 extends over 14 amino acids. In germline, CDR1 is SGHTA, CDR2 FQGNSA. CDR3 coding DNA: TGTGCCAGCAGGGAGACTTACGGGGAGAGTACGCAGTATTTT. This sequence encodes CASRETYGESTQYF.

This sequence joins TRBV5-4 and TRBJ2-1; 11 nucleotides line up with TRBD2. Germline V gene sequence: CDR1 SGHNT, CDR2 YYREEE (reference sequence). J gave up 5 bases and V 2 bases, and 0 bases lay outside the gene matches. The CDR3 consists of 14 residues. CDR3 coding DNA: TGTGCCAGCAGCTTTAGCGGGGGGGACAATGAGCAGTTCTTC. It is translated as CASSFSGGDNEQFF.

V usage is TRBV4-1 and J usage is TRBJ2-5, with a tentative D call TRBD2 (6 bases). V was cut by 0 bases and J by 0 bases, with 11 bases left in between. Germline V gives CDR1 MGHRA, CDR2 YSYEKL. The CDR3 is 16 amino acids. This CDR3 is CASSQDTGVNQETQYF. In DNA form, the CDR3 reads TGCGCCAGCAGCCAAGATACGGGAGTGAACCAAGAGACCCAGTACTTC.

In this sample, this clone turned up once. The chain uses TRBV9 and TRBJ1-2; D might be TRBD1 (5 bases). The CDR3 is 12 amino acids. The V end was cut by 2 bases, the J end by 7 bases, with 9 bases between. CDR1 SGDLS and CDR2 YYNGEE come from the germline V gene. The CDR3 is CASSVGAGGYTF. CDR3 coding DNA: TGTGCCAGCAGCGTTGGGGCCGGTGGCTACACCTTC.

The V and J genes are TRBV19 and TRBJ1-6; D is unclear. V was trimmed by 3 bases and J by 0 bases, leaving 9 bases between them. The CDR3 contains 16 residues. Germline-derived CDR1 and CDR2 are LNHDA and SQIVND (reference sequence). The CDR3 protein is CASSMSVSSYNSPLHF. DNA for the CDR3: TGTGCCAGTAGTATGTCGGTGAGCTCCTATAATTCACCCCTCCACTTT.